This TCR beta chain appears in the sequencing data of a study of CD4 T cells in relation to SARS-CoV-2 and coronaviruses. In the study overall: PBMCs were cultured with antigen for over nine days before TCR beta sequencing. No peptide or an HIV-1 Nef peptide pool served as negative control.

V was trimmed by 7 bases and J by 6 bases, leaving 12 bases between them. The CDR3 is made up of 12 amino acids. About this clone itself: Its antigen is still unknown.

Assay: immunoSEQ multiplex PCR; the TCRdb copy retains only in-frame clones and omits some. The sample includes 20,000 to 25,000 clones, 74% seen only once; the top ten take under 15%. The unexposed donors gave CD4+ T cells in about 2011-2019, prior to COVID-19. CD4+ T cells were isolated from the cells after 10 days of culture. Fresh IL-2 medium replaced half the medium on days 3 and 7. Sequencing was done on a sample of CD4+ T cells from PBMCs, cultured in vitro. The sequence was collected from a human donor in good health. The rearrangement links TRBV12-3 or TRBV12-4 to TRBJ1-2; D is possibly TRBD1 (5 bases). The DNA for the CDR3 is TGTGCCAGCACCGACGGGGGACATGGCTACACCTTC. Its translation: CASTDGGHGYTF.